The 5 T cell receptor beta chains presented below share a single source sample, sequenced in a study of OX40 agonist ivuxolimab in advanced cancers. TCRdb's copy holds only in-frame clones and misses some; the assay was immunoSEQ multiplex PCR. The repertoire holds some 50,000 clones, with approximately 83% as singletons. The starting material was CD4+ or CD8+ T cells sorted from blood, obtained in a trial of the OX40 agonist ivuxolimab. The source is an adult with an advanced solid tumor such as melanoma, head and neck, liver or kidney cancer.

This chain links TRBV7-6 with TRBJ2-2; 10 bases are shared with TRBD2. This CDR3 has 17 amino acids. Looked up from germline, CDR1 is SGHVS and CDR2 is FNYEAQ. V gave up 5 bases and J gave up 1 base; unmatched junction bases: 7. This CDR3 is CASSTSTSGLNTGELFF. CDR3 in DNA: TGTGCCAGCAGCACATCGACTAGCGGGCTGAACACCGGGGAGCTGTTTTTT.

The chain has TRBV4-1 and TRBJ2-1; a possible D gene is TRBD2 (6 bases). In germline, CDR1 is MGHRA, CDR2 YSYEKL. V was clipped by 1 base and J by 4 bases, with 11 bases between them. This CDR3 is built from 15 residues. The CDR3 spells CASSQVGGEYNEQFF. The DNA for the CDR3 is TGCGCCAGCAGCCAAGTCGGGGGAGAATACAATGAGCAGTTCTTC.

Worth noting for this clone: The junction differs from germline at one of its ends, possibly a read error. J is TRBJ2-7 and V is TRBV10-3, with TRBD2 identical over 8 bases. The germline V gene encodes CDR1 ENHRY and CDR2 SYGVKD. The CDR3 totals 14 residues. CDR3 nucleotide sequence: TGTGCCAGCAGTTTCGGGGGGGTTTCCTACGAGCAGTACTTC. Its translation is CASSFGGVSYEQYF.

J is TRBJ2-7 and V is TRBV6-1; 7 bases line up with TRBD2. V lost 8 bases to trimming and J lost 7 bases; unmatched junction nucleotides: 17. The CDR3 sequence is 15 residues long. Germline values: CDR1 MNHNS, CDR2 SASEGT. This CDR3 reads CASGLEAGSPLEQYF. CDR3 nucleotides: TGTGCCAGCGGCCTTGAAGCGGGATCGCCTCTGGAGCAGTACTTC.

The chain uses TRBV4-1 and TRBJ2-5; 9 bases map to TRBD2. Germline-derived CDR1 and CDR2 are MGHRA and YSYEKL. The trim removed 4 bases at V and 4 bases at J, leaving 7 bases unmatched. There are 15 residues in the CDR3. CDR3 nucleotide sequence: TGCGCCAGCAGCCTACTCGGGACTAGCAGAGAGACCCAGTACTTC. It specifies CASSLLGTSRETQYF.